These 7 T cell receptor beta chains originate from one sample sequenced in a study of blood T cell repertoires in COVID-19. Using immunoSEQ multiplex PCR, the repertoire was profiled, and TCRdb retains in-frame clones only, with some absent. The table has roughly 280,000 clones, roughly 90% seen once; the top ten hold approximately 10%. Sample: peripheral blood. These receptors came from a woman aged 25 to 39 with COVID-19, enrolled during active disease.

The CDR3 here is CASSLIAGEAYEQYF. CDR3 in DNA: TGTGCCAGCAGCTTGATAGCGGGAGAGGCCTACGAGCAGTACTTC. The gene calls are TRBV5-5 and TRBJ2-7; TRBD2 matches at 9 bases. J was trimmed by 2 bases and V by 1 base; bases with no gene match: 4. Germline V gene lookup returns CDR1 SGHKS and CDR2 YYEKEE (reference sequence). This CDR3 is 15 amino acids long. The full variable domain, with the rest looked up from reference TRBV5-5 and TRBJ2-7, is DAGVTQSPTHLIKTRGQQVTLRCSPISGHKSVSWYQQVLGQGPQFIFQYYEKEERGRGNFPDRFSARQFPNYSSELNVNALLLGDSALYLCASSLIAGEAYEQYFGPGTRLTVT.

The CDR3 sequence: CASSPGTGGAYEQYF. The CDR3 DNA is TGTGCCAGCAGCCCCGGGACAGGGGGCGCGTACGAGCAGTACTTC. The chain recombines TRBV28 with TRBJ2-7, with TRBD1 matching over 12 bases. CDR3 length: 15 residues. Germline V gene data show CDR1 as MDHEN and CDR2 as SYDVKM. J was trimmed by 4 bases and V by 6 bases; bases with no gene match: 7.

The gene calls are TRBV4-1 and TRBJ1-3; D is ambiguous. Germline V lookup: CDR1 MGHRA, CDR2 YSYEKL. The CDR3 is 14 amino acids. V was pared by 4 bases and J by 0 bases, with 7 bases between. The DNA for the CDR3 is TGCGCCAGCAGCCTCCGGGGCTCTGGAAACACCATATATTTT. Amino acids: CASSLRGSGNTIYF.

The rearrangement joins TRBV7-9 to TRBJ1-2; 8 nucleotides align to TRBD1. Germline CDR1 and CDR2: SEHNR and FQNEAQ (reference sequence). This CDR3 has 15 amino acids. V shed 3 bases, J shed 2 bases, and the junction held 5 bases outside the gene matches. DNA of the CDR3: TGTGCCAGCAGCTTGGGACAGGAGGGGAACTATGGCTACACCTTC. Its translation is CASSLGQEGNYGYTF. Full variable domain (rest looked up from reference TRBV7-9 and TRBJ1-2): DTGVSQNPRHKITKRGQNVTFRCDPISEHNRLYWYRQTLGQGPEFLTYFQNEAQLEKSRLLSDRFSAERPKGSFSTLEIQRTEQGDSAMYLCASSLGQEGNYGYTFGSGTRLTVV.

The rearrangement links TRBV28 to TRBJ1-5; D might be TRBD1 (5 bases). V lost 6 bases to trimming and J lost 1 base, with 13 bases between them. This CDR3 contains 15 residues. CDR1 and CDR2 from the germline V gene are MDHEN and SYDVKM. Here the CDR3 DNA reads TGTGCCAGCAGGAACTTCAGGGTCAGCAATCAGCCCCAGCATTTT. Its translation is CASRNFRVSNQPQHF.

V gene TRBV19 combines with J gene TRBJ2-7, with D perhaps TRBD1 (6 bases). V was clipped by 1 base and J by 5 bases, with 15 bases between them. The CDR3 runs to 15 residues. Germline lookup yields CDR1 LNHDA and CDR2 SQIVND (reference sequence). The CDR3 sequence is CASSIGAGVGDEQYF. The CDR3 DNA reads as TGTGCCAGTAGTATAGGGGCAGGGGTCGGCGACGAGCAGTACTTC.

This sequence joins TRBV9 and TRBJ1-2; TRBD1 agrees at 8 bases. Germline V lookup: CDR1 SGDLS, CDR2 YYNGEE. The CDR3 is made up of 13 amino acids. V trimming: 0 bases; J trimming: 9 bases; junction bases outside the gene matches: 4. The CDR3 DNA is TGTGCCAGCAGCGTAGGGGACAGGATAAGCTACACCTTC. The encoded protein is CASSVGDRISYTF. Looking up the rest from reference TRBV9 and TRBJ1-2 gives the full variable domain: DSGVTQTPKHLITATGQRVTLRCSPRSGDLSVYWYQQSLDQGLQFLIQYYNGEERAKGNILERFSAQQFPDLHSELNLSSLELGDSALYFCASSVGDRISYTFGSGTRLTVV.